Listed below are T cell receptor beta chains from one sample, sequenced in a study of cytomegalovirus exposure and HLA in healthy donors. This table comes from immunoSEQ multiplex PCR, and its TCRdb copy is limited to in-frame clones, with some not included. The sample has tens of thousands of clones; approximately 74% are singletons. The sample comprised PBMCs. These receptors all come from a woman in her fifties or sixties in good health and CMV-seropositive. CDR3s include the opening cysteine and the closing phenylalanine or tryptophan. Fields, in order: V gene, D gene, J gene, clone size, CDR3 protein, CDR3 DNA. The D gene is left open where the match is weak. Not all rows give a size; the values are once, few, many and, for expanded clones, a class.

TRBV29-1	.	TRBJ2-3	.	CSVRYGDTQYF	TGCAGCGTCCGATACGGGGATACGCAGTATTTT
TRBV7-9	TRBD1	TRBJ2-1	.	CASSATPTGGIHEQFF	TGTGCCAGCAGCGCCACCCCGACAGGGGGCATACATGAGCAGTTCTTC
TRBV10-2	.	TRBJ2-5	.	CASSESRETQYF	TGCGCCAGCAGTGAGTCGCGAGAGACCCAGTACTTC
TRBV23-1	.	TRBJ2-5	.	CASSRGGPSEEETQYF	TGCGCCAGCAGTCGGGGAGGTCCTTCGGAGGAAGAGACCCAGTACTTC
TRBV6-1	TRBD1	TRBJ1-1	once	CASSQGQGAWDTEAFF	TGTGCCAGCAGTCAAGGACAGGGGGCCTGGGACACTGAAGCTTTCTTT
TRBV6-5	.	TRBJ1-1	.	CASTTPARGVAFF	TGTGCCAGCACCACTCCCGCTCGGGGGGTAGCTTTCTTT
TRBV10-1	TRBD2	TRBJ2-3	once	CASSDLTSGADTQYF	TGCGCCAGCAGTGATCTGACTAGCGGTGCAGATACGCAGTATTTT
TRBV27	.	TRBJ1-5	.	CASRLEGGGQPQHF	TGTGCCAGCAGACTTGAGGGTGGAGGTCAGCCCCAGCATTTT
TRBV4-1	.	TRBJ2-7	.	CASSQGLGPYEQYF	TGCGCCAGCAGCCAAGGACTGGGGCCCTACGAGCAGTACTTC
TRBV12-5	.	TRBJ2-3	.	CASGLRADTQYF	TGTGCTAGTGGTTTGCGGGCAGATACGCAGTATTTT
TRBV28	.	TRBJ2-3	few	CASSLPTRLTDTQYF	TGTGCCAGCAGTTTACCCACCCGACTCACAGATACGCAGTATTTT
TRBV19	.	TRBJ2-7	.	CASAQGGISYEQYF	TGTGCCAGTGCCCAGGGAGGCATCTCCTACGAGCAGTACTTC
TRBV5-1	.	TRBJ1-3	.	CASSLARGSSGNTIYF	TGCGCCAGCAGCTTGGCTCGCGGGAGCTCTGGAAACACCATATATTTT
TRBV30	.	TRBJ2-7	few	CAWSVRGGSVSYEQYF	TGTGCCTGGAGTGTACGTGGGGGGAGTGTGTCCTACGAGCAGTACTTC
TRBV19	.	TRBJ1-4	.	CASSIPTHRGNEKLFF	TGTGCCAGTAGTATCCCCACCCACCGGGGTAATGAAAAACTGTTTTTT
TRBV29-1	TRBD1	TRBJ2-1	.	CSAPGQGTYNEQFF	TGCAGCGCCCCGGGACAGGGCACCTACAATGAGCAGTTCTTC
TRBV21-1	.	TRBJ2-7	.	CASSKLDSSSYEQYF	TGTGCCAGCAGCAAATTGGACAGTAGCTCCTACGAGCAGTACTTC
TRBV19	.	TRBJ1-2	.	CASSSHVQGNYGYTF	TGTGCCAGTAGCTCTCACGTACAGGGAAACTATGGCTACACCTTC
TRBV4-2	.	TRBJ2-7	.	CASSLDSDEQYF	TGTGCCAGCAGCCTAGACAGCGACGAGCAGTACTTC
TRBV6-6	TRBD1	TRBJ2-5	.	CASAPGGGLETQYF	TGTGCCAGCGCCCCAGGGGGCGGTTTGGAGACCCAGTACTTC
TRBV28	.	TRBJ1-1	.	CASRLVSEAFF	TGTGCCAGCAGGCTAGTGTCTGAAGCTTTCTTT
TRBV28	TRBD2	TRBJ2-1	few	CASSTTSGSRFEQFF	TGTGCCAGCAGCACGACTAGCGGGAGTCGGTTTGAGCAGTTCTTC
TRBV30	TRBD1	TRBJ1-2	.	CAWSAGTGGYTF	TGTGCCTGGAGTGCCGGGACAGGGGGCTACACCTTC
TRBV7-9	TRBD2	TRBJ2-1	many	CASSPQVGGSFNEQFF	TGTGCCAGCAGCCCCCAGGTCGGCGGGAGTTTCAATGAGCAGTTCTTC
TRBV27	TRBD1	TRBJ1-2	.	CASSPGQTNYGYTF	TGTGCCAGCAGTCCGGGACAGACTAACTATGGCTACACCTTC
TRBV28	.	TRBJ1-5	.	CASGLRSALGPQHF	TGTGCCAGCGGATTGCGGAGCGCCTTGGGGCCCCAGCATTTT
TRBV4-1	.	TRBJ2-7	.	CASSQGPGVTYEQYF	TGCGCCAGCAGCCAGGGGCCAGGAGTTACCTACGAGCAGTACTTC
TRBV7-9	TRBD2	TRBJ2-2	.	CASSFTGTSGRANTGELFF	TGTGCCAGCAGCTTTACCGGGACTAGCGGGAGAGCGAACACCGGGGAGCTGTTTTTT
TRBV29-1	TRBD2	TRBJ2-2	.	CSVDGLAVPGELFF	TGCAGCGTTGATGGACTAGCTGTACCCGGGGAGCTGTTTTTT
TRBV5-4	.	TRBJ1-2	.	CASSSGPQGANYGYTF	TGTGCCAGCAGCTCAGGGCCACAAGGAGCTAACTATGGCTACACCTTC
TRBV5-4	.	TRBJ2-7	.	CASSGNTEGQYYEQYF	TGTGCCAGCAGCGGGAATACAGAGGGTCAATACTACGAGCAGTACTTC
TRBV30	.	TRBJ2-7	.	CAWSVWAQSYEQYF	TGTGCCTGGAGTGTGTGGGCCCAGTCCTACGAGCAGTACTTC
TRBV9	.	TRBJ2-4	.	CASSVDSGKNIQYF	TGTGCCAGCAGCGTCGATTCGGGCAAAAACATTCAGTACTTC
TRBV19	.	TRBJ2-5	.	CASRLRGFQETQYF	TGTGCCAGTAGATTGAGAGGATTCCAAGAGACCCAGTACTTC
TRBV5-8	.	TRBJ2-7	.	CASSARGGALPGEQYF	TGTGCCAGCAGCGCGAGGGGGGGGGCCCTACCTGGCGAGCAGTACTTC
TRBV13	.	TRBJ1-1	few	CASSEDRWNTEAFF	TGTGCCAGCAGCGAAGACAGGTGGAACACTGAAGCTTTCTTT
TRBV30	.	TRBJ2-3	once	CAWRGGGGADTQYF	TGTGCCTGGAGAGGGGGAGGGGGAGCAGATACGCAGTATTTT
TRBV5-4	.	TRBJ2-2	.	CASTRGGGIDTGELFF	TGTGCCAGCACCCGTGGGGGGGGCATTGACACCGGGGAGCTGTTTTTT
TRBV29-1	.	TRBJ2-2	once	CSVSGWGTGELFF	TGCAGCGTTTCGGGGTGGGGAACCGGGGAGCTGTTTTTT
TRBV5-4	TRBD1	TRBJ1-2	.	CASSLPTRLGGDSGCTF	TGTGCCAGCAGCTTGCCGACGAGACTAGGAGGGGACAGCGGGTGCACCTTC